A selection of T cell receptor beta chains follows, all from one sample in a study of T cell responses to AZD1222 COVID-19 vaccine. Clones were sequenced by immunoSEQ multiplex PCR, and TCRdb holds only the in-frame ones, with some missing. Found here are roughly 150,000 clones, roughly 90% of them singletons; the top ten hold 1.5% to 2%. Sequenced here: peripheral blood, sampled 28 days after the second AZD1222 dose. The source of these receptors is an adult who received the AZD1222 COVID-19 vaccine. Both conserved end residues are part of each CDR3. The D gene is left open where the match is weak. The size of a clone is reported for some rows only, either as once, few or many, or as a class for expanded clones.

CDR3aa,CDR3nt,abundance,d_gene,j_gene,v_gene
CASSIKGGRAGYNEQFF,TGTGCCAGTAGTATTAAGGGCGGGAGGGCCGGTTACAATGAGCAGTTCTTC,NA,TRBD2,TRBJ2-1,TRBV19
CASRPTAPTEAFF,TGTGCCAGCAGACCGACGGCTCCAACTGAAGCTTTCTTT,NA,NA,TRBJ1-1,TRBV6-5
CASSLLGQGVGGYTF,TGTGCCAGCAGCTTATTGGGCCAGGGTGTAGGCGGCTACACCTTC,NA,NA,TRBJ1-2,TRBV13
CAWSVRRRGNQPQHF,TGTGCCTGGAGTGTACGGAGGCGCGGGAATCAGCCCCAGCATTTT,NA,NA,TRBJ1-5,TRBV30
CASSLEAGISNQPQHF,TGTGCCAGCAGCTTAGAGGCCGGAATTAGCAATCAGCCCCAGCATTTT,NA,NA,TRBJ1-5,TRBV11-2
CASIPHRGSGSSYNEQFF,TGTGCCAGCATACCACATAGGGGAAGCGGGAGCTCCTACAATGAGCAGTTCTTC,NA,TRBD2,TRBJ2-1,TRBV28
CASSQDPVRSTDTQYF,TGTGCCAGCAGCCAAGATCCGGTCAGGAGCACAGATACGCAGTATTTT,NA,NA,TRBJ2-3,TRBV4-2
CASSTDPLAGAGTDTQYF,TGTGCCAGCAGTACCGACCCCTTAGCGGGAGCCGGCACAGATACGCAGTATTTT,NA,TRBD2,TRBJ2-3,TRBV28
CASSWGQERDSPLHF,TGTGCCAGCAGCTGGGGACAGGAACGTGATTCACCCCTCCACTTT,once,TRBD1,TRBJ1-6,TRBV7-9
CASINGWSSGANVLTF,TGTGCCAGTATTAACGGCTGGAGCTCTGGGGCCAACGTCCTGACTTTC,NA,NA,TRBJ2-6,TRBV19
CASRDQGLFNEQFF,TGTGCCAGCAGAGACCAGGGACTCTTCAATGAGCAGTTCTTC,NA,NA,TRBJ2-1,TRBV7-9
CASSDLGVRGNQPQHF,TGTGCCAGCAGTGATCTAGGGGTAAGAGGCAATCAGCCCCAGCATTTT,NA,NA,TRBJ1-5,TRBV2
CASSYRRTVHNSPLHF,TGTGCCAGCAGTTACCGTCGGACAGTACATAATTCACCCCTCCACTTT,NA,NA,TRBJ1-6,TRBV6-2/TRBV6-3
CASTDQAGLNTEAFF,TGTGCCAGTACAGACCAGGCAGGCCTGAACACTGAAGCTTTCTTT,once,NA,TRBJ1-1,TRBV19
CASSHAVSGGTEAFF,TGTGCCAGCAGCCATGCGGTGTCGGGGGGTACTGAAGCTTTCTTT,once,NA,TRBJ1-1,TRBV7-9
CASSNGLGGYTF,TGTGCCAGCAGTAACGGTTTAGGTGGCTACACCTTC,NA,NA,TRBJ1-2,TRBV27
CASSFQGGYTEAFF,TGTGCCAGCAGCTTTCAGGGGGGGTACACTGAAGCTTTCTTT,NA,TRBD1,TRBJ1-1,TRBV7-9
CASAGGVLAGGYYNEQFF,TGTGCCAGCGCCGGGGGGGTGCTAGCGGGAGGATACTACAATGAGCAGTTCTTC,NA,TRBD2,TRBJ2-1,TRBV27
CASSSGQGSTGELFF,TGCGCCAGCAGCTCCGGACAGGGTAGCACCGGGGAGCTGTTTTTT,NA,TRBD1,TRBJ2-2,TRBV5-1
CASQPLAGGPRAGELFF,TGTGCCAGCCAGCCGCTAGCGGGAGGGCCACGGGCCGGGGAGCTGTTTTTT,NA,TRBD2,TRBJ2-2,TRBV28
CASSSDGGSGYNSPLHF,TGCGCCAGCAGCTCGGATGGGGGCTCAGGATATAATTCACCCCTCCACTTT,NA,NA,TRBJ1-6,TRBV5-1
CASSALSGSSTDTQYF,TGTGCCAGTAGCGCCCTTAGCGGGTCCAGCACAGATACGCAGTATTTT,NA,TRBD2,TRBJ2-3,TRBV19
CASSLGGGPSEKLFF,TGTGCCAGCAGCTTGGGAGGGGGCCCTAGTGAAAAACTGTTTTTT,NA,TRBD1,TRBJ1-4,TRBV5-4
CASSVDVGNIQYF,TGTGCCAGCAGCGTAGACGTCGGAAACATTCAGTACTTC,NA,NA,TRBJ2-4,TRBV9
CASSKPGQSTDTQYF,TGCGCCAGCAGCAAGCCGGGACAGAGCACAGATACGCAGTATTTT,NA,TRBD1,TRBJ2-3,TRBV5-1
CASSLGETGNTIYF,TGTGCCAGCAGCTTAGGGGAAACTGGAAACACCATATATTTT,NA,NA,TRBJ1-3,TRBV7-2
CASSPQFGNEETQYF,TGTGCCAGCAGCCCCCAGTTCGGGAACGAAGAGACCCAGTACTTC,NA,NA,TRBJ2-5,TRBV7-6
CASSSPGRVAGELFF,TGTGCCAGCAGTTCACCGGGAAGAGTTGCCGGGGAGCTGTTTTTT,NA,NA,TRBJ2-2,TRBV6-6
CASSIGPQRGLAGGGGTDTQYF,TGTGCCAGTAGTATAGGGCCACAACGGGGACTAGCGGGAGGTGGAGGTACAGATACGCAGTATTTT,NA,TRBD2,TRBJ2-3,TRBV19
CASSLFRGRTDTQYF,TGTGCCAGCAGTTTATTCAGGGGGCGCACAGATACGCAGTATTTT,NA,TRBD1,TRBJ2-3,TRBV27
CASSLEGTSLREQFF,TGCGCCAGCAGCTTGGAAGGGACTAGCTTGAGGGAGCAGTTCTTC,NA,TRBD2,TRBJ2-1,TRBV5-1
CASSGGTTNQPQHF,TGTGCCAGCAGTGGGGGTACAACCAATCAGCCCCAGCATTTT,once,NA,TRBJ1-5,TRBV25-1
CAWSDPRTGDQPQHF,TGTGCCTGGAGTGACCCGCGGACAGGCGATCAGCCCCAGCATTTT,NA,TRBD1,TRBJ1-5,TRBV30
CASSQDPAGRPRAPNMNTEAFF,TGTGCCAGCAGCCAAGACCCGGCAGGAAGGCCCCGGGCCCCGAACATGAACACTGAAGCTTTCTTT,once,NA,TRBJ1-1,TRBV14
CASSFGQGGNTIYF,TGTGCCAGCAGCTTTGGACAGGGAGGAAACACCATATATTTT,NA,TRBD1,TRBJ1-3,TRBV5-6
CASSRRGEGEQYF,TGTGCCAGCAGTCGGAGGGGGGAGGGGGAGCAGTACTTC,NA,NA,TRBJ2-7,TRBV12-3/TRBV12-4
CASSSGLGNEQFF,TGTGCCAGCAGCTCGGGACTTGGAAATGAGCAGTTCTTC,NA,NA,TRBJ2-1,TRBV5-6
CATSRDPAREQFF,TGTGCCACCAGCAGAGACCCCGCCCGGGAGCAGTTCTTC,NA,NA,TRBJ2-1,TRBV15
CASSKQGTGYTF,TGTGCCAGCAGCAAACAGGGAACTGGCTACACCTTC,once,NA,TRBJ1-2,TRBV7-9
CASSPYPDRTGNTIYF,TGTGCCAGCAGTCCCTACCCGGACAGGACTGGAAACACCATATATTTT,few,TRBD1,TRBJ1-3,TRBV28
CSASTRTEAFF,TGCAGTGCTAGTACCCGAACTGAAGCTTTCTTT,NA,NA,TRBJ1-1,TRBV20-1
CASSKSGDSYEQYF,TGTGCCAGCTCCAAGAGCGGGGACTCCTACGAGCAGTACTTC,NA,TRBD2,TRBJ2-7,TRBV27
CASSLVGAGNNQPQHF,TGTGCCAGCAGCTTAGTAGGGGCAGGGAACAATCAGCCCCAGCATTTT,NA,NA,TRBJ1-5,TRBV7-8
CATRGGHDGYTF,TGTGCCACCAGAGGGGGGCACGATGGCTACACCTTC,once,NA,TRBJ1-2,TRBV19
CASSYPLAGGTYNKQFF,TGTGCCAGCAGTTATCCGCTAGCGGGAGGTACCTACAATAAGCAGTTCTTC,NA,TRBD2,TRBJ2-1,TRBV28
CASSYSRQGRYNEQFF,TGTGCCAGCAGTTACTCCCGACAGGGGCGATACAATGAGCAGTTCTTC,NA,TRBD1,TRBJ2-1,TRBV6-2/TRBV6-3
CASTTTWEETQYF,TGTGCCAGCACAACGACATGGGAAGAGACCCAGTACTTC,NA,NA,TRBJ2-5,TRBV3-1/TRBV3-2
CASSLALRTSGRSYNEQFF,TGTGCCAGCAGCTTAGCCTTAAGGACTAGCGGGAGGTCCTACAATGAGCAGTTCTTC,NA,TRBD2,TRBJ2-1,TRBV7-2
CASSARGTGGQTEAFF,TGTGCCAGCAGCGCCCGGGGGACAGGGGGCCAAACTGAAGCTTTCTTT,NA,TRBD1,TRBJ1-1,TRBV9
CASIYGIAGELFF,TGTGCCAGCATTTATGGGATCGCCGGGGAGCTGTTTTTT,NA,NA,TRBJ2-2,TRBV12-3/TRBV12-4
CASSKLAGGSNEQFF,TGCGCCAGCAGCAAACTAGCGGGGGGGAGCAATGAGCAGTTCTTC,NA,TRBD2,TRBJ2-1,TRBV5-1
CASRRDRVSTEAFF,TGTGCCAGCAGGAGGGACAGGGTGAGCACTGAAGCTTTCTTT,NA,TRBD1,TRBJ1-1,TRBV6-5
CASAQQGDGQPQHF,TGTGCCAGTGCCCAACAGGGGGATGGCCAGCCCCAGCATTTT,few,TRBD1,TRBJ1-5,TRBV19
CASSQGEGGGRTDTQYF,TGTGCCAGCAGCCAAGGCGAGGGGGGCGGAAGGACAGATACGCAGTATTTT,NA,NA,TRBJ2-3,TRBV3-1/TRBV3-2